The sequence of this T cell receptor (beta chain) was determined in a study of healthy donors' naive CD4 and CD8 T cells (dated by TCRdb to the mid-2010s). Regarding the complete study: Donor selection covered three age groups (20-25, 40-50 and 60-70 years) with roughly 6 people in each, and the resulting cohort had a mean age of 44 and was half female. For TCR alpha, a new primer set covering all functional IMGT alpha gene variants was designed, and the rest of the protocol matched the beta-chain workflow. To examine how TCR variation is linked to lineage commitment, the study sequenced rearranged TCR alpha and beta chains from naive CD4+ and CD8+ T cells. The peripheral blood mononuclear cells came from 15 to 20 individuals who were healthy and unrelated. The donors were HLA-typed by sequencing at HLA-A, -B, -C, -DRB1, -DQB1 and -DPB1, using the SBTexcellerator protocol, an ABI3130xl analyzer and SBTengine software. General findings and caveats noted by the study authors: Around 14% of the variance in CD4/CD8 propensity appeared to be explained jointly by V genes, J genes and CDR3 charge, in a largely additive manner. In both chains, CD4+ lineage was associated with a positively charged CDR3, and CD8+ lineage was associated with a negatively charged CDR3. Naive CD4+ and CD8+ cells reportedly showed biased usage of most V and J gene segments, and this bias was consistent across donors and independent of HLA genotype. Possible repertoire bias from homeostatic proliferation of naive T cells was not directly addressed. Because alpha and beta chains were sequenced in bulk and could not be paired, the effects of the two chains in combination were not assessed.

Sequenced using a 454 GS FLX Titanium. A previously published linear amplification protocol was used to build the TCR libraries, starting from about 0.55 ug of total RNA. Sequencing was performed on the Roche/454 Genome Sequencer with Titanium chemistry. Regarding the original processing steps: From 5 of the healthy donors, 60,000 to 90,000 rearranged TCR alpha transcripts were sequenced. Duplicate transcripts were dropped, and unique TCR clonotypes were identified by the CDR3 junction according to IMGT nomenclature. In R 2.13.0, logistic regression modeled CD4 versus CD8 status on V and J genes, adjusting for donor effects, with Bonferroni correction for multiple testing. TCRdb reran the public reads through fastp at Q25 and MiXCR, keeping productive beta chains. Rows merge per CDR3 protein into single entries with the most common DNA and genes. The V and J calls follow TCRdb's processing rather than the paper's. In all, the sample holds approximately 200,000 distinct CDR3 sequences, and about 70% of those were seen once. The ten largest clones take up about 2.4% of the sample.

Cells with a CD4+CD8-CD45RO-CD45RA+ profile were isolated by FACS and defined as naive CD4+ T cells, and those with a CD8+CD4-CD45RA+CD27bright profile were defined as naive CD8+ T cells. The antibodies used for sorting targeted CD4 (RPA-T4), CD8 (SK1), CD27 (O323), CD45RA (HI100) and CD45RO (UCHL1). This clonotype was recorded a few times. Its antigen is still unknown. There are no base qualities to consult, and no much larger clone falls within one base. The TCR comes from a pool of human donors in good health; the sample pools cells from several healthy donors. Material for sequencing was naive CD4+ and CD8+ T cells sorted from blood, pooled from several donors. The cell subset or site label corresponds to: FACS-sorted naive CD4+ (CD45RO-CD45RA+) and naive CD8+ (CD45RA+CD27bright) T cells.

The DNA sequence follows: TGCAGTGCTATCCGGGACAGGGATAGGGCTAACTATGGCTACACCTTC. The translation is CSAIRDRDRANYGYTF. The chain was built from TRBV20-1 and TRBJ1-2, with 9 central nucleotides matching TRBD1. V and J are trimmed by 4 bases and 0 bases, and the gene matches miss 9 bases of the junction. CDR1 and CDR2 (DFQATT, SNEGSKA) derive from the germline V gene (reference sequence). Including the terminal cysteine and phenylalanine, the CDR3 comprises 16 residues. Just CDR3 DNA is preserved here, 48 bases in frame from base 1.